The next 7 T cell receptor beta chains were all read from a single sample in a study of cytomegalovirus exposure and HLA in healthy donors. PCR primers comprised 60 Vbeta and 13 Jbeta primers. Assay used: immunoSEQ multiplex PCR; TCRdb lists only in-frame clones, some missing. The sample holds about 170,000 clones; approximately 70% are singletons and the top ten take under 5.5%. Sequencing was carried out using PBMCs. Receptors originate from a woman aged 18-35 years in good health and CMV-seropositive.

The rearrangement uses TRBV6-6 and TRBJ2-7, with 8 bases fitting TRBD1. The CDR3 loop spans 16 amino acids. Germline values: CDR1 MNHNY, CDR2 SVGAGI (reference sequence). After removal of 6 bases from V and 5 bases from J, the junction contained 15 bases not matched to a gene. As DNA, the CDR3 is TGTGCCAGCAGACGTGAGACAGGGGCCCATCGGAACGAGCAGTACTTC. This codes for CASRRETGAHRNEQYF.

This clone was counted only a few times. This chain links TRBV5-1 with TRBJ2-5; D possibly corresponds to TRBD1 (6 bases). Trimming shortened V by 1 base and J by 5 bases, and 9 bases separated the two germline ends. The CDR3 has 13 residues. Germline CDR1 is SGHRS and CDR2 is YFSETQ. CDR3 in amino acids: CASSLYRDETQYF. The DNA for the CDR3 is TGCGCCAGCAGCTTGTACAGGGATGAGACCCAGTACTTC.

The rearrangement joins TRBV30 to TRBJ1-2; D is ambiguous. V gave up 4 bases and J gave up 7 bases, with 16 bases separating them. Per the germline V gene, CDR1 is GTSNPN and CDR2 is SVGIG (reference sequence). The length of the CDR3 is 13 residues. This chain's CDR3 is CAWISPGWVGYTF. The CDR3 nucleotides are TGTGCCTGGATCTCGCCGGGGTGGGTTGGCTACACCTTC.

The rearrangement links TRBV4-3 to TRBJ2-3; 11 nucleotides match TRBD2. From germline, CDR1 is LGHNA and CDR2 YSLEER. The CDR3 is 16 amino acids. With 0 bases clipped from V and 4 bases from J, the junction kept 3 bases outside the gene matches. The CDR3 DNA follows: TGCGCCAGCAGCCAAGATAGCGGGGGGGCCTCAGATACGCAGTATTTT. The encoded protein is CASSQDSGGASDTQYF.

The chain links TRBV23-1 to TRBJ1-2, with no clear D. TRBV23-1 qualifies as an ORF whose function is uncertain. The CDR3 runs 8 residues. Here the CDR3 reads CLCRGYTF. The CDR3 nucleotides read TGCCTTTGTCGGGGCTACACCTTC.

This chain uses TRBV9 with TRBJ2-3, with D uncertain. This CDR3 is 12 amino acids long. V was trimmed by 4 bases and J by 7 bases, leaving 10 bases between them. Germline V CDR1 and CDR2: SGDLS, YYNGEE. The CDR3 coding sequence is TGTGCCAGCAGCCCCTCAACATATACGCAGTATTTT. It yields the protein CASSPSTYTQYF.

The chain joins TRBV28 to TRBJ1-2; a possible D gene is TRBD1 (5 bases). The V gene's germline CDR1 is MDHEN and CDR2 SYDVKM. The CDR3 contains 12 residues. The ends were cut back, 6 bases at V and 3 bases at J, with 8 bases in the middle. The CDR3 DNA is TGTGCCAGCAGGTTGACAGACTATGGCTACACCTTC. Translating it yields CASRLTDYGYTF.